This is a list of T cell receptor beta chains from one sample in a study of blood T cell repertoires in COVID-19. The data were produced by immunoSEQ multiplex PCR, yet TCRdb's version contains in-frame clones alone and is incomplete. The data show approximately 480,000 clones, with 75% to 90% seen just once and roughly 0.7% held by the top ten. The sequenced sample consisted of PBMCs or T cells enriched from blood (not recorded which). The receptors were gathered from a woman aged 18 to 35 who had recovered from COVID-19. Both conserved end residues are trimmed from each CDR3. The order of the fields is clone size, J gene, V gene, CDR3 length, CDR3 protein. For some rows the clone size is stated as once, few or many, or as a class when expanded; others skip it.

clone_size: once; j_call: TRBJ2-7; v_call: TRBV19; cdr3_length: 13; cdr3_aa: ATPKTGTSAYEQY
clone_size: NA; j_call: TRBJ2-5; v_call: TRBV5-1; cdr3_length: 11; cdr3_aa: ASSLGAEETQY
clone_size: once; j_call: TRBJ2-5; v_call: TRBV3-1/TRBV3-2; cdr3_length: 14; cdr3_aa: ASSQGSSGDQETQY
clone_size: NA; j_call: TRBJ1-6; v_call: TRBV18; cdr3_length: 13; cdr3_aa: ASSPRGPDSSPLH
clone_size: once; j_call: TRBJ2-3; v_call: TRBV28; cdr3_length: 12; cdr3_aa: ASSNRGRADTQY
clone_size: NA; j_call: TRBJ2-7; v_call: TRBV7-9; cdr3_length: 12; cdr3_aa: ASSLVGSAYEQY
clone_size: NA; j_call: TRBJ1-4; v_call: TRBV10-2; cdr3_length: 12; cdr3_aa: ASKREATNEKLF
clone_size: NA; j_call: TRBJ2-5; v_call: TRBV10-3; cdr3_length: 13; cdr3_aa: AISDGGGDQETQY
clone_size: NA; j_call: TRBJ2-3; v_call: TRBV10-3; cdr3_length: 11; cdr3_aa: AISETSTDTQY
clone_size: NA; j_call: TRBJ1-2; v_call: TRBV29-1; cdr3_length: 12; cdr3_aa: SVEAETVPYGYT
clone_size: NA; j_call: TRBJ2-2; v_call: TRBV5-6; cdr3_length: 11; cdr3_aa: ASSLLNTGELF
clone_size: NA; j_call: TRBJ2-3; v_call: TRBV19; cdr3_length: 16; cdr3_aa: ASSIERGTGGPTDTQY
clone_size: few; j_call: TRBJ2-2; v_call: TRBV9; cdr3_length: 11; cdr3_aa: ASSAYNTGELF
clone_size: few; j_call: TRBJ1-5; v_call: TRBV10-3; cdr3_length: 14; cdr3_aa: AISAQGATSNQPQH
clone_size: NA; j_call: TRBJ2-7; v_call: TRBV27; cdr3_length: 14; cdr3_aa: ASSLSGQRTAYEQY
clone_size: NA; j_call: TRBJ2-2; v_call: TRBV5-6; cdr3_length: 12; cdr3_aa: ASSLAGSSGELF
clone_size: NA; j_call: TRBJ2-6; v_call: TRBV30; cdr3_length: 15; cdr3_aa: AWSDSRVFSGANVLT
clone_size: NA; j_call: TRBJ2-2; v_call: TRBV19; cdr3_length: 12; cdr3_aa: ASSIDGQAGELF
clone_size: few; j_call: TRBJ2-7; v_call: TRBV3-1/TRBV3-2; cdr3_length: 11; cdr3_aa: ASSLRQTYEQY
clone_size: once; j_call: TRBJ1-1; v_call: TRBV3-1/TRBV3-2; cdr3_length: 14; cdr3_aa: ASSQDGGKTNTEAF
clone_size: NA; j_call: TRBJ2-3; v_call: TRBV5-4; cdr3_length: 12; cdr3_aa: ASSLARRTDTQY
clone_size: NA; j_call: TRBJ2-7; v_call: TRBV5-1; cdr3_length: 11; cdr3_aa: ASSISGGGEQY
clone_size: NA; j_call: TRBJ1-6; v_call: TRBV11-2; cdr3_length: 16; cdr3_aa: ASSPGPGTPRYNSPLH
clone_size: NA; j_call: TRBJ1-1; v_call: TRBV27; cdr3_length: 12; cdr3_aa: ASSLATGGTEAF
clone_size: NA; j_call: TRBJ2-3; v_call: TRBV28; cdr3_length: 14; cdr3_aa: ASSLKLAGGRDTQY
clone_size: NA; j_call: TRBJ2-1; v_call: TRBV5-1; cdr3_length: 14; cdr3_aa: ASSLPGGGNYNEQF
clone_size: NA; j_call: TRBJ2-1; v_call: TRBV28; cdr3_length: 13; cdr3_aa: ASSLGGEVYNEQF
clone_size: NA; j_call: TRBJ2-7; v_call: TRBV19; cdr3_length: 11; cdr3_aa: ASSTGDSYEQY
clone_size: NA; j_call: TRBJ1-1; v_call: TRBV9; cdr3_length: 11; cdr3_aa: ASSVAYPGIAF
clone_size: NA; j_call: TRBJ1-5; v_call: TRBV6-2/TRBV6-3; cdr3_length: 10; cdr3_aa: ASSRLMVPQH
clone_size: NA; j_call: TRBJ1-1; v_call: TRBV29-1; cdr3_length: 12; cdr3_aa: SVVRAGAGGEAF
clone_size: NA; j_call: TRBJ1-5; v_call: TRBV24-1; cdr3_length: 15; cdr3_aa: ATSDSGPGQGSQPQH
clone_size: NA; j_call: TRBJ1-1; v_call: TRBV6-5; cdr3_length: 11; cdr3_aa: ASRDAPGHQAF
clone_size: few; j_call: TRBJ2-1; v_call: TRBV7-9; cdr3_length: 10; cdr3_aa: ASSLARDEQF
clone_size: NA; j_call: TRBJ1-1; v_call: TRBV3-1/TRBV3-2; cdr3_length: 14; cdr3_aa: ASSQATGGLWTEAF
clone_size: NA; j_call: TRBJ2-2; v_call: TRBV7-9; cdr3_length: 14; cdr3_aa: ASSLEAGRRTGELF
clone_size: NA; j_call: TRBJ2-1; v_call: TRBV5-1; cdr3_length: 13; cdr3_aa: ASSLIPGEPNEQF
clone_size: few; j_call: TRBJ1-5; v_call: TRBV3-1/TRBV3-2; cdr3_length: 12; cdr3_aa: ASSPTGGDQPQH
clone_size: NA; j_call: TRBJ1-6; v_call: TRBV5-4; cdr3_length: 11; cdr3_aa: ASSLDSRSPLH
clone_size: NA; j_call: TRBJ1-6; v_call: TRBV18; cdr3_length: 12; cdr3_aa: ASSPAGLGSPLH
clone_size: NA; j_call: TRBJ2-1; v_call: TRBV9; cdr3_length: 17; cdr3_aa: AGGDDDRLTSFSYNEQF
clone_size: NA; j_call: TRBJ2-1; v_call: TRBV2; cdr3_length: 10; cdr3_aa: ASSGQGHEQF
clone_size: few; j_call: TRBJ1-3; v_call: TRBV18; cdr3_length: 13; cdr3_aa: ASSPQGAPGNTIY
clone_size: NA; j_call: TRBJ1-2; v_call: TRBV4-1; cdr3_length: 13; cdr3_aa: ASSQVTGGNYGYT
clone_size: NA; j_call: TRBJ2-5; v_call: TRBV5-5; cdr3_length: 12; cdr3_aa: ASTARRVGQAQY
clone_size: NA; j_call: TRBJ2-2; v_call: TRBV2; cdr3_length: 14; cdr3_aa: ASKRRGPLTTEELF
clone_size: NA; j_call: TRBJ1-2; v_call: TRBV9; cdr3_length: 9; cdr3_aa: ASRQDDGYT
clone_size: NA; j_call: TRBJ1-1; v_call: TRBV2; cdr3_length: 9; cdr3_aa: ASSEAREAF
clone_size: NA; j_call: TRBJ2-2; v_call: TRBV5-4; cdr3_length: 12; cdr3_aa: ASRGTGSAGELF
clone_size: NA; j_call: TRBJ1-1; v_call: TRBV11-2; cdr3_length: 13; cdr3_aa: ASSLRGLLNTEAF
clone_size: once; j_call: TRBJ2-1; v_call: TRBV9; cdr3_length: 13; cdr3_aa: ASSVEGSGGNEQF
clone_size: NA; j_call: TRBJ2-1; v_call: TRBV5-6; cdr3_length: 11; cdr3_aa: ASSRRGADEQF
clone_size: once; j_call: TRBJ1-2; v_call: TRBV5-6; cdr3_length: 13; cdr3_aa: ASSFYREGNYGYT
clone_size: NA; j_call: TRBJ1-2; v_call: TRBV7-9; cdr3_length: 13; cdr3_aa: ASSLDAGGWYGYT
clone_size: NA; j_call: TRBJ2-7; v_call: TRBV6-2/TRBV6-3; cdr3_length: 12; cdr3_aa: ASSLSRGEYEQY
clone_size: NA; j_call: TRBJ1-4; v_call: TRBV10-3; cdr3_length: 14; cdr3_aa: AISSSPGQGDEKLF
clone_size: NA; j_call: TRBJ1-1; v_call: TRBV19; cdr3_length: 14; cdr3_aa: ASSRFQGLQNTEAF